The clone carrying this T cell receptor beta chain was detected only once. This record comes from a study of blood T cell repertoires in COVID-19. Study-wide context: The origin of the acute and convalescent COVID-19 samples was the United States, Italy and Spain. The cDNA or gDNA used as material had been derived from T cells, B-cell-depleted T cells, or PBMCs.

CDR1 is LGHDT and CDR2 is YNNKEL in the germline V gene (reference sequence). There are 15 residues in the CDR3. Trimming pared 2 bases from V and 3 bases from J, leaving 11 bases between. Original processing methods: Quantification of nucleated cells was approximated via reference gene primer amplification. The repertoire was sequenced with immunoSEQ multiplex PCR; TCRdb's copy has only in-frame clones and lacks some. V and J calls and clone size are copied from that table; D and trimming were computed from the DNA. The sample carries 110,000 to 150,000 clones, 88% recorded once. V and J are TRBV3-1 (or the pseudogene TRBV3-2) and TRBJ1-5, with a weak D call TRBD1 (5 bases). The specimen was peripheral blood. The receptor was isolated from a woman aged 45-60 years with acute or convalescent COVID-19. The CDR3 nucleotides are TGTGCCAGCAGCCAAACAAGGACAACCAATCAGCCCCAGCATTTT. As protein: CASSQTRTTNQPQHF.